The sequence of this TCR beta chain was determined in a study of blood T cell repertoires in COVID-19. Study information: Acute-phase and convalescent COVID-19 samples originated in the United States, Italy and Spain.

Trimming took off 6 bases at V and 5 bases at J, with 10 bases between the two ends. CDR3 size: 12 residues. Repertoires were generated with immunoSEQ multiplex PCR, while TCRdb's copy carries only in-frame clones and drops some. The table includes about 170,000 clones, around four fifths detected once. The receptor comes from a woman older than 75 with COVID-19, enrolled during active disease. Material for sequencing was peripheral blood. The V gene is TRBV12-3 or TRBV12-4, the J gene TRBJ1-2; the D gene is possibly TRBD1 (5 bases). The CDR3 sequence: CASSPGLYGYTF. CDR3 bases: TGTGCCAGCAGCCCAGGGCTATATGGCTACACCTTC.